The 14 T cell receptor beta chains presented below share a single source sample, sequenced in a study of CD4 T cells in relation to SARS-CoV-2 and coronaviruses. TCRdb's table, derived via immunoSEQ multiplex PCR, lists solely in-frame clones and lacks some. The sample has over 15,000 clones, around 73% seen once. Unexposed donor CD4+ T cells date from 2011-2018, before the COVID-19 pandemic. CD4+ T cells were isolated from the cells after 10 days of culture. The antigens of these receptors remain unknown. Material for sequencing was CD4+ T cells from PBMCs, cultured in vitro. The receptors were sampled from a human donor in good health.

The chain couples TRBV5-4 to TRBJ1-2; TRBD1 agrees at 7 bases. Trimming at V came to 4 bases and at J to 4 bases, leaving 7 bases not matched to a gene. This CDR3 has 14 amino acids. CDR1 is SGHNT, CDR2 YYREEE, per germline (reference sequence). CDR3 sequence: CASSTGQRPYGYTF. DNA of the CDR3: TGTGCCAGCAGCACGGGACAGCGACCCTATGGCTACACCTTC.

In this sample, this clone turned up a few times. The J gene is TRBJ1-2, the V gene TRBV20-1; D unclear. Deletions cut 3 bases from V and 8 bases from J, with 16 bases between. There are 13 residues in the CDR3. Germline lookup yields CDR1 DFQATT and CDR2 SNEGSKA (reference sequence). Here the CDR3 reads CSASSHNEHGYTF. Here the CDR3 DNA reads TGCAGTGCTAGTTCCCACAACGAGCACGGCTACACCTTC.

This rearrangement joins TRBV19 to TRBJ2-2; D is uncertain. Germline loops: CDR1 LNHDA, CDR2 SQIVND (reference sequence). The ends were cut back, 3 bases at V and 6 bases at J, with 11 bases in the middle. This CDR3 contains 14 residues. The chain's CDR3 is CASSIHGESGELFF. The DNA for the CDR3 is TGTGCCAGTAGTATCCATGGAGAGTCCGGGGAGCTGTTTTTT.

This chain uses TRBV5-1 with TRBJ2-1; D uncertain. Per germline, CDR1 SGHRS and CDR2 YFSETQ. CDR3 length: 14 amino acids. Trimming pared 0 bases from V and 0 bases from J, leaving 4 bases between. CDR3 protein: CASSLADSYNEQFF. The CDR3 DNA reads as TGCGCCAGCAGCTTGGCAGACTCCTACAATGAGCAGTTCTTC.

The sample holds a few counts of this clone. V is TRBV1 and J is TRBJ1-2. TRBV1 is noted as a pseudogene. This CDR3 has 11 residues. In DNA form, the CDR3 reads TGCACCAGCAGCCCTCTTGATGGCTACACCTTC. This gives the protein CTSSPLDGYTF.

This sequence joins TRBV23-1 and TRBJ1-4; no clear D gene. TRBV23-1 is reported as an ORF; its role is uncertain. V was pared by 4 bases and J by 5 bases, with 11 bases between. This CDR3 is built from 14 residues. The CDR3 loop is CASSRWVPNEKLFF. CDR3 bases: TGCGCCAGCAGTCGGTGGGTGCCGAATGAAAAACTGTTTTTT.

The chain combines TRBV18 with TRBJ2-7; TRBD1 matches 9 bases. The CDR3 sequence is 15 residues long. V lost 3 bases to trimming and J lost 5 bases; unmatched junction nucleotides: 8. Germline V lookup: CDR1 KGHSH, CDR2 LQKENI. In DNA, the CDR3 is TGTGCCAGCTCACCCGGGACAGGGACCGCCCACGAGCAGTACTTC. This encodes CASSPGTGTAHEQYF.

The CDR3 loop reads CASSLGGRNPSNTEAFF. The CDR3, as DNA: TGTGCCAGCAGCTTAGGGGGGCGCAATCCATCGAACACTGAAGCTTTCTTT. This chain connects TRBV7-9 to TRBJ1-1, with D possibly matching TRBD1 (6 bases). The length of the CDR3 is 17 residues. V was clipped by 1 base and J by 1 base, with 16 bases between them. Germline V gene lookup returns CDR1 SEHNR and CDR2 FQNEAQ (reference sequence).

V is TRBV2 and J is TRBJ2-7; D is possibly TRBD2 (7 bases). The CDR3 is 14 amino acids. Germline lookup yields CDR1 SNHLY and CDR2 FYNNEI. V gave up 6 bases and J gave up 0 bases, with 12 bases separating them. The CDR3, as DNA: TGTGCCAGCAGCCCCCGGGGGGCCTCCTACGAGCAGTACTTC. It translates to CASSPRGASYEQYF.

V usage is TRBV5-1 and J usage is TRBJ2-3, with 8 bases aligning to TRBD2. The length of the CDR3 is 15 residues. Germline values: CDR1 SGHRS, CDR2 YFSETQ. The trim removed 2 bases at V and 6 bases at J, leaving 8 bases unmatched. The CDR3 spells CASSLNGRAEDTQYF. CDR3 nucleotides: TGCGCCAGCAGCTTAAACGGGAGGGCCGAGGATACGCAGTATTTT.

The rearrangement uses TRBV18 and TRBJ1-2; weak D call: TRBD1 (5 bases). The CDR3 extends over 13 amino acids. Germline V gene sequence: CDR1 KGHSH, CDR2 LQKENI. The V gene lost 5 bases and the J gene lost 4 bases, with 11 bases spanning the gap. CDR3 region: CASSFEGFYGYTF. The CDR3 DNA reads TGTGCCAGCTCATTCGAGGGGTTCTATGGCTACACCTTC.

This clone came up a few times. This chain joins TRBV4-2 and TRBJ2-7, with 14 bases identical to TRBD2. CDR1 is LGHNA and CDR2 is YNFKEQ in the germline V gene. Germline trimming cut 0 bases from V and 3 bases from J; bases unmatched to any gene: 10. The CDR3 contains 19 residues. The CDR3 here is CASSQDSTSGRAEGYEQYF. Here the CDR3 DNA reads TGTGCCAGCAGCCAAGATTCGACTAGCGGGAGGGCAGAGGGCTACGAGCAGTACTTC.

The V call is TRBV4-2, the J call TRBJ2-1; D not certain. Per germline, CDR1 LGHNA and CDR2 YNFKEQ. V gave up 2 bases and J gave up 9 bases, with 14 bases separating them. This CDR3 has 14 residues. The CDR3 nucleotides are TGTGCCAGCAGCCAACCGTCCAGCCCCCTTGAGCAGTTCTTC. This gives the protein CASSQPSSPLEQFF.

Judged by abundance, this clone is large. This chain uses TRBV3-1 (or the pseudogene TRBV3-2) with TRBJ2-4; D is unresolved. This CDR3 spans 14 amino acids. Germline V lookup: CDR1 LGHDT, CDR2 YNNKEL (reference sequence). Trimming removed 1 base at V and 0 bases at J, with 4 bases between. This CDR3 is CASSQGLAKNIQYF. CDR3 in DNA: TGTGCCAGCAGCCAAGGGCTAGCCAAAAACATTCAGTACTTC.